What follows are 20 T cell receptor beta chains derived from one specimen sequenced in a study of Graves' ophthalmopathy and Graves' hyperthyroidism. RNA transcripts served as template for amplifying TCR beta CDR3 sequences. First-round RT-PCR employed HTBI primers, with a second-round multiplex PCR after it. MiXCR, run by TCRdb on the multiplex PCR reads, gives a single entry per CDR3 protein. The profile shows approximately 700,000 distinct CDR3 sequences, around 40% of them singletons. The sequenced sample consisted of peripheral blood. The receptors come from an adult man with Graves' ophthalmopathy.

The V gene is TRBV9, the J gene TRBJ1-2, with 7 bases lining up with TRBD1. The length of the CDR3 is 15 residues. Germline V gives CDR1 SGDLS, CDR2 YYNGEE. V dropped 4 bases and J dropped 4; count of bases not matched to a gene: 10. The DNA of the CDR3 is TGTGCCAGCAGCCCAAGACAGGGTTACTTCTATGGCTACACCTTC. It translates to CASSPRQGYFYGYTF.

This clonotype was recorded many times. The V call is TRBV19, the J call TRBJ2-6; D remains ambiguous. The V end lost 4 bases, the J end lost 2 bases, and 12 bases lay between the germline ends. The germline gives CDR1 LNHDA, CDR2 SQIVND (reference sequence). The CDR3 totals 16 residues. In nucleotides, the CDR3 is TGTGCCAGTAGTAGGGCAGGACGGACTGGGGCCAACGTCCTGACTTTC. Translating gives CASSRAGRTGANVLTF. Supplemented by reference TRBV19 and TRBJ2-6, the full variable domain reads DGGITQSPKYLFRKEGQNVTLSCEQNLNHDAMYWYRQDPGQGLRLIYYSQIVNDFQKGDIAEGYSVSREKKESFPLTVTSAQKNPTAFYLCASSRAGRTGANVLTFGAGSRLTVL.

This chain links TRBV6-5 with TRBJ1-1; D not resolved. The CDR3 consists of 14 residues. Trimming pared 2 bases from V and 1 base from J, leaving 8 bases between. The germline V gene encodes CDR1 MNHEY and CDR2 SVGAGI. CDR3 DNA sequence: TGTGCCAGCAGTTACCTTACACGGAACACTGAAGCTTTCTTT. Translating it yields CASSYLTRNTEAFF.

This chain connects TRBV24-1 to TRBJ1-4; D is unresolved. Deletions cut 3 bases from V and 0 bases from J, with 7 bases between. CDR1 is KGHDR, CDR2 SFDVKD, per germline. The CDR3 is 15 residues long. The CDR3 DNA reads TGTGCCACCAGTGATCCCAGATCAACTAATGAAAAACTGTTTTTT. As protein: CATSDPRSTNEKLFF.

Only a few counts were recorded for this clonotype. The V gene is TRBV20-1, the J gene TRBJ1-6; D might be TRBD1 (5 bases). Trimming pared 5 bases from V and 7 bases from J, leaving 18 bases between. This CDR3 has 15 residues. The germline gives CDR1 DFQATT, CDR2 SNEGSKA (reference sequence). The CDR3 nucleotides read TGCAGTGCTGAGCCCCTTCTGGGGCGGAATTCACCCCTCCACTTT. It is translated as CSAEPLLGRNSPLHF.

The chain couples TRBV7-9 to TRBJ2-5, with D unclear. V dropped 6 bases and J dropped 5 bases, with 22 bases sitting between them. Germline-derived CDR1 and CDR2 are SEHNR and FQNEAQ (reference sequence). This CDR3 has 16 residues. The CDR3 loop is CASSQTWPRSGETQYF. CDR3 nucleotides: TGTGCCAGCAGTCAAACCTGGCCCAGGTCCGGGGAGACCCAGTACTTC.

This clonotype was detected once. This sequence joins TRBV25-1 and TRBJ2-1; 9 bases map to TRBD1. The ends lost 10 bases at V and 4 bases at J; junction bases unmatched: 5. Germline values: CDR1 MGHDK, CDR2 SYGVNS. The CDR3 totals 13 residues. CDR3 amino acids: CAIGGQGYNEQFF. The CDR3 nucleotides are TGTGCCATCGGGGGACAGGGTTACAATGAGCAGTTCTTC.

This clonotype was seen repeatedly, ten times or more. The chain recombines TRBV19 with TRBJ1-2; 7 nucleotides line up with TRBD1. Germline V CDR1 and CDR2: LNHDA, SQIVND (reference sequence). Unmatched junction bases numbered 6, after V lost 4 bases and J lost 4 bases. This CDR3 has 14 amino acids. The CDR3 is CASSKGQPPYGYTF. The CDR3 DNA is TGTGCCAGTAGTAAGGGACAGCCACCCTATGGCTACACCTTC. The whole variable domain, remainder taken from reference TRBV19 and TRBJ1-2, is DGGITQSPKYLFRKEGQNVTLSCEQNLNHDAMYWYRQDPGQGLRLIYYSQIVNDFQKGDIAEGYSVSREKKESFPLTVTSAQKNPTAFYLCASSKGQPPYGYTFGSGTRLTVV.

This clonotype was observed a few times. This chain joins TRBV7-6 and TRBJ2-3; D gene ambiguous. Trimming removed 1 base at V and 5 bases at J, with 7 bases between. CDR1 and CDR2 from the germline V gene are SGHVS and FNYEAQ. The CDR3 is 13 amino acids. The CDR3 spells CASSLVGRDTQYF. DNA of the CDR3: TGTGCCAGCAGCTTAGTAGGAAGAGATACGCAGTATTTT.

The rearrangement joins TRBV24-1 to TRBJ1-4; no clear D gene. The germline V gene encodes CDR1 KGHDR and CDR2 SFDVKD. V was shortened by 6 bases and J by 4 bases, with 11 bases between the two germline ends. The CDR3 is 14 residues long. The CDR3 spells CATSNTEINEKLFF. The CDR3 nucleotides read TGTGCCACCAGTAATACAGAGATTAATGAAAAACTGTTTTTT.

Of note for this clonotype: This could be a read error, since a much larger clone is one nucleotide away. The chain uses TRBV25-1 and TRBJ2-2; TRBD2 is a possible D gene (5 bases). V was pared by 3 bases and J by 3 bases, with 17 bases between. The CDR3 totals 17 residues. CDR1 and CDR2 (germline): MGHDK, SYGVNS. The CDR3 DNA reads as TGTGCCAGCAGTGATTCAGTGAGGGTTGAGGACACCGGGGAGCTGTTTTTT. Protein product: CASSDSVRVEDTGELFF. Based on the CDR3 plus reference TRBV25-1 and TRBJ2-2, the full variable domain is EADIYQTPRYLVIGTGKKITLECSQTMGHDKMYWYQQDPGMELHLIHYSYGVNSTEKGDLSSESTVSRIRTEHFPLTLESARPSHTSQYLCASSDSVRVEDTGELFFGEGSRLTVL.

With regard to this clonotype: A much larger clone differs from this one at a single base, so this may be a read error. The chain recombines TRBV9 with TRBJ2-7; D ambiguous. The germline gives CDR1 SGDLS, CDR2 YYNGEE. This CDR3 contains 12 residues. V lost 3 bases to trimming and J lost 5 bases, with 9 bases between them. The CDR3 reads CASSGVADEQYF. As DNA, the CDR3 is TGTGCCAGCAGCGGAGTAGCAGACGAGCAGTACTTC.

CDR3 DNA: TGTGCCAGCAGCCGGACAGGGGAGGGCGGCTACACCTTC. This gives the protein CASSRTGEGGYTF. The chain is built from TRBV7-9 and TRBJ1-2; 9 positions match TRBD1. CDR1 is SEHNR and CDR2 is FQNEAQ in the germline V gene (reference sequence). The CDR3 consists of 13 residues. The V gene end was trimmed by 5 bases and the J gene end by 8 bases; junction bases not matched to a gene: 6.

Worth noting for this clonotype: Relative to the germline gene, one junction end is altered; a read error may explain this. The genes are TRBV7-2 and TRBJ2-7; D may be TRBD2 (5 bases). Per the germline V gene, CDR1 is SGHTA and CDR2 is FQGNSA. The CDR3 contains 14 residues. The CDR3 here is CASSLLAASYERYF. As DNA, the CDR3 is TGTGCCAGCAGCTTACTAGCTGCGTCCTACGAGCGGTACTTC.

This clonotype appeared a single time. A much larger clonotype is one base distant, so this may be a read error. The CDR3: CASSLAEKSNQPQHF. The CDR3 DNA sequence: TGTGCCAGCAGCTTAGCCGAGAAAAGCAATCAGCCCCAGCATTTT. The chain recombines TRBV7-9 with TRBJ1-5; D remains ambiguous. V was cut by 0 bases and J by 1 base, with 7 bases left in between. CDR3 size: 15 residues. The V gene's germline CDR1 is SEHNR and CDR2 FQNEAQ (reference sequence).

To note about this clonotype: Its ends do not fully match the called genes, so a read error is possible. The rearrangement uses TRBV10-3 and TRBJ2-7, with TRBD2 matching 12 bases. This CDR3 spans 17 amino acids. Germline loops: CDR1 ENHRY, CDR2 SYGVKD. The CDR3 loop is CASSPPPTSGGAYEQYF. The DNA of the CDR3 is TGTGCCAGCAGTCCTCCCCCGACTAGCGGGGGTGCCTACGAGCAGTACTTC.

V is TRBV14 and J is TRBJ1-4; D perhaps matches TRBD1 (5 bases). Germline V gene data show CDR1 as SGHDN and CDR2 as FVKESK. The CDR3 totals 11 residues. Trimming took off 5 bases at V and 14 bases at J, with 12 bases between the two ends. The CDR3 spells CASSNRIGLFF. The DNA of the CDR3 is TGTGCCAGCAGCAACAGGATCGGTCTGTTTTTT.

This clonotype has just a few counts. CDR3 DNA sequence: TGTGCCAGCAGCTTAATTCCAGCGGGAGGGGGTGAGCAGTACTTC. Protein: CASSLIPAGGGEQYF. The V gene is TRBV7-9, the J gene TRBJ2-7; 10 bases fit TRBD2. The CDR3 runs to 15 residues. Losses at the gene ends were 2 bases for V and 7 bases for J; bases not matched to a gene: 8. Germline-derived CDR1 and CDR2 are SEHNR and FQNEAQ (reference sequence).

In the case of this clonotype: Sequence at one end of the junction differs from germline and may be a read error. The gene calls are TRBV5-1 and TRBJ1-3; a possible D gene is TRBD1 (5 bases). This CDR3 spans 16 amino acids. Germline V CDR1 and CDR2: SGHRS, YFSETQ. The CDR3 sequence: CASSIRDRNSGNTIYF. The CDR3, as DNA: TGTGCCAGCAGCATCCGGGACCGGAACTCTGGAAACACCATATATTTT.

This sequence joins TRBV11-2 and TRBJ1-1; possible D gene TRBD1, 5 bases. The CDR3 spans 14 residues. Germline V gene data show CDR1 as SGHAT and CDR2 as FQNNGV. Trimming left V 1 base short and J 3 bases short, with 9 bases between. The CDR3 bases are TGTGCCAGCAGCTTAGGGGGGATCGACACTGAAGCTTTCTTT. This sequence encodes CASSLGGIDTEAFF.